Sequencing of this TCR beta chain was carried out in a study of beta chain features in type 1 diabetes (dated by TCRdb to the late 2010s). A note on the overall study: Patients and healthy donors did not differ in mean age, gender distribution, total cell number or subset yield. Across all samples, 90 million to 130 million sorted cells were examined, and cell number per subset correlated strongly with RNA yield. In the study, recently diagnosed type 1 diabetes patients and matched healthy donors were compared on the TCRB repertoires of their sorted circulating CD4+ T cell subsets. Naive and central memory subsets were obtained from all 28 donors, but regulatory and stem cell-like memory subsets were isolated from only 8 patients and roughly 8 healthy donors. Paper-wide results and their limitations: Patients with type 1 diabetes made fewer insertions and deleted more nucleotides at VDJ recombination sites, implying thymic rearrangement abnormalities. A moderate but significant shortening of TCRB CDR3 length was observed in type 1 diabetes patients in all four CD4+ subsets. Only small numbers of individuals were included in the HLA sub-analyses, which left unresolved whether HLA type had any influence on TCRB rearrangement. Sequencing cDNA rather than genomic DNA could over-represent highly expressing activated cells, although activation and CD3 levels did not differ between groups. Shorter templates might have been favored by PCR, but patient and control samples were amplified and corrected together, so both groups would have been affected equally by any skew. Naive, central memory and regulatory TCRB repertoires appeared to be more alike among patients than among healthy donors.

Each donor gave one peripheral blood draw, averaging approximately 120 mL, which was collected into heparinised tubes. Naive, central memory, regulatory and stem cell-like memory CD4+ T cells were sorted on a BD FACSAria II using a panel including CD45RO, CCR7, CD25, CD127, CD95 and CD27. Purity was above 98% for every sorted population. PBMCs were separated immediately by Lymphoprep density gradient centrifugation and were stained directly, without being cultured. So that batch effects would be minimized, each experiment stained and sorted samples in pairs, pairing one healthy donor with one patient. With regard to this clone: Its target antigen remains unknown. No base quality information exists; no much larger clone differs at one position.

The entire isolated RNA was reverse transcribed using the High Capacity cDNA Reverse Transcription Kit, and thus expressed TCRB transcripts were sequenced. Deep immunoSEQ sequencing was applied to naive, central memory and regulatory T cell samples, giving an average of about 3.7 million total reads per sample. Sorted cells were lysed in RLT buffer and RNA was extracted with DNase-treated RNeasy Micro or Mini kits, depending on cell number. Each cell subset was processed on its own to prevent cross-contamination, while patient and healthy donor samples were processed together. The immunoSEQ multiplex PCR was used to amplify TCRB sequences from cDNA, generating 87-bp fragments that spanned the CDR3 region. Sequencing of the amplicons was performed on the Illumina HiSeq platform. As for the authors' bioinformatics: PCR bias was computationally corrected using synthetic template baselines, reads within Hamming distance 2 were collapsed, and singletons that could not be merged were discarded. Reads were aligned against IMGT to assign V, D and J genes, CDR3 length and insertions or deletions at six rearrangement sites. Clonotype counts were normalized to sorted cell number within each subset before computing true diversity and Gini coefficients with the tcR R package. The overlap coefficient, calculated on TCRB nucleotide sequences, was used to measure repertoire sharing. This is the immuneACCESS table as TCRdb keeps it, with only in-frame sequences that have V and J called. A part of the clones is gone; compared with another copy, unresolved V genes explain less than half, and the rest is unexplained. V and J calls and clone size are given by that table; D and trimming were obtained from the DNA. This sample comprises about 150,000 clones, around 9% of them detected only once. The ten biggest clones cover around 0.64% of the sample.

From the cysteine up to the phenylalanine, the CDR3 has a length of 15 residues. Only CDR3 DNA remains: 45 bases, in frame from the first base. Compared with germline, V lacks 3 bases and J lacks 3 bases; bases without a gene match: 5. The germline V gene (reference sequence) sets CDR1 to MNHEY and CDR2 to SMNVEV. The TCR sequence derives from a young woman with type 1 diabetes. Sequencing was performed on central memory CD4+ T cells from blood. The chain joins TRBV27 to TRBJ2-1; TRBD1 agrees with 7 junctional bases. The CDR3 region reads CASSLRQGDYNEQFF. The DNA sequence is TGTGCCAGCAGTTTGCGGCAGGGGGACTACAATGAGCAGTTCTTC.